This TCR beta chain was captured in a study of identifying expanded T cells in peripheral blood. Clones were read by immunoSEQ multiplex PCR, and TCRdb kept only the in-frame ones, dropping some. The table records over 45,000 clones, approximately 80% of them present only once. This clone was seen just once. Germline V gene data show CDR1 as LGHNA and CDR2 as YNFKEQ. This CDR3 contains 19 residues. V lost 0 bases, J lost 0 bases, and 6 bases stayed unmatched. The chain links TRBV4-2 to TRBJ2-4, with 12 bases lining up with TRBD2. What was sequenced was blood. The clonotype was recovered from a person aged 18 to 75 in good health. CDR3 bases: TGTGCCAGCAGCCAAGAGGGGCTAGCGGGGGGGATAGCCAAAAACATTCAGTACTTC. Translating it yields CASSQEGLAGGIAKNIQYF.